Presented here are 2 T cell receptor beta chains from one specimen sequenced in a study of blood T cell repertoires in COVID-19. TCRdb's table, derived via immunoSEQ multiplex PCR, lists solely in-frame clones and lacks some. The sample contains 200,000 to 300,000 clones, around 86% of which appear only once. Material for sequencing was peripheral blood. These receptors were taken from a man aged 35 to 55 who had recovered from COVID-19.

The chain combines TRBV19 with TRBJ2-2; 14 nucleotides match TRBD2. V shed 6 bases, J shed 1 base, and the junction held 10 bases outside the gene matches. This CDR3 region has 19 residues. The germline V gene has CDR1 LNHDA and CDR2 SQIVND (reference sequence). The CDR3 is CASSLRGTSGRKNTGELFF. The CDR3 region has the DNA TGTGCCAGTAGCCTCCGAGGGACTAGCGGGAGAAAGAACACCGGGGAGCTGTTTTTT.

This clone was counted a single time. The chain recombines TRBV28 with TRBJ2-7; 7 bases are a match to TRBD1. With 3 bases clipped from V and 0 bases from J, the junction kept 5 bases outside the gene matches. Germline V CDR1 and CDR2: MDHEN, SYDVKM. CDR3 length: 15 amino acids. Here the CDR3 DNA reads TGTGCCAGCAGTTTTGAAACAGGGGTCTCCTACGAGCAGTACTTC. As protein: CASSFETGVSYEQYF.